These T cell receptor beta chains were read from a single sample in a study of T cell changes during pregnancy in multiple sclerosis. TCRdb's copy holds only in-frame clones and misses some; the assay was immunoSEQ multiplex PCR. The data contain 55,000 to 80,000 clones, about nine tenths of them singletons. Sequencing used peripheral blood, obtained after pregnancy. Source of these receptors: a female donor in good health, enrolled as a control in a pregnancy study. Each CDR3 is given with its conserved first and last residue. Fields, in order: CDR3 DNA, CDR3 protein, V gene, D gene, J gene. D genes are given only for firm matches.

DNA: TGTGCCAGTAGTCCGGGATGGCTGAACACTGAAGCTTTCTTT
CDR3: CASSPGWLNTEAFF
V: TRBV19
D: -
J: TRBJ1-1

DNA: TGTGCCAGCAGACTAGCGGGCATCCCGACCCAGTACTTC
CDR3: CASRLAGIPTQYF
V: TRBV27
D: TRBD2
J: TRBJ2-5

DNA: TGTGCCAGCATCCCTCGTAGGAGCGATCCGCTCAATGAGCAGTTCTTC
CDR3: CASIPRRSDPLNEQFF
V: TRBV7-9
D: -
J: TRBJ2-1

DNA: TGTGCCAGCAGTACAGGGTCCCTAACGAACACTGAAGCTTTCTTT
CDR3: CASSTGSLTNTEAFF
V: TRBV27
D: -
J: TRBJ1-1

DNA: TGCAGCGCCGGGAATCTAGCGGGAGGGCAAGAGACCCAGTACTTC
CDR3: CSAGNLAGGQETQYF
V: TRBV29-1
D: TRBD2
J: TRBJ2-5

DNA: TGTGCCAGCAGCTCCAGGGTGAGCTACGAGCAGTACTTC
CDR3: CASSSRVSYEQYF
V: TRBV4-2
D: -
J: TRBJ2-7

DNA: TGTGCCAGCACCCCACAGGGGGCCCACAAAAACATTCAGTACTTC
CDR3: CASTPQGAHKNIQYF
V: TRBV7-8
D: TRBD1
J: TRBJ2-4

DNA: TGCGCCAGCAGCTCGGGACAGGGGTACGAGCAGTACTTC
CDR3: CASSSGQGYEQYF
V: TRBV5-1
D: TRBD1
J: TRBJ2-7

DNA: TGTGCCAGTAGTATCCCAGGGTGGGCCGGGGAGCTGTTTTTT
CDR3: CASSIPGWAGELFF
V: TRBV19
D: -
J: TRBJ2-2

DNA: TGTGCCAGTAGTCCCGAACAGGGGTGGGGTCAGCCCCAGCATTTT
CDR3: CASSPEQGWGQPQHF
V: TRBV19
D: TRBD1
J: TRBJ1-5